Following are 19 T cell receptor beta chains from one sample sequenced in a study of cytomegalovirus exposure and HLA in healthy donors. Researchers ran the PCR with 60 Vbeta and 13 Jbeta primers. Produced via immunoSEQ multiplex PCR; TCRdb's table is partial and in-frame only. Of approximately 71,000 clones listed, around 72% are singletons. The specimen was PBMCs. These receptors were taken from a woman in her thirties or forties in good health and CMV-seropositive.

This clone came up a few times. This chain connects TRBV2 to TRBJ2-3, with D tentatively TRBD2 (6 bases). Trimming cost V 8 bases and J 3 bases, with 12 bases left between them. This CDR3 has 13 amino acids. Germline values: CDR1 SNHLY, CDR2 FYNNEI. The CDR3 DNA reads TGTGCCAGCGAAGCAGGGAGGACAGATACGCAGTATTTT. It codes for CASEAGRTDTQYF.

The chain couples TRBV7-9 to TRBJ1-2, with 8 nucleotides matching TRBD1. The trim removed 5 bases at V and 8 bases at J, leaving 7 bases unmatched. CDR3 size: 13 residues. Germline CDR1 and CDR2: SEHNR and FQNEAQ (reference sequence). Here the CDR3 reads CASSLGQALGYTF. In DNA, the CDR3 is TGTGCCAGCAGCCTGGGACAGGCTTTAGGCTACACCTTC.

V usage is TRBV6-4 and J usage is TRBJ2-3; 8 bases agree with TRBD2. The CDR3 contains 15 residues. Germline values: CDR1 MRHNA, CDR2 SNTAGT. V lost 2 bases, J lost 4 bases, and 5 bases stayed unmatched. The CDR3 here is CASSDTGGAPDTQYF. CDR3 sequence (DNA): TGTGCCAGCAGTGACACCGGGGGGGCACCAGATACGCAGTATTTT.

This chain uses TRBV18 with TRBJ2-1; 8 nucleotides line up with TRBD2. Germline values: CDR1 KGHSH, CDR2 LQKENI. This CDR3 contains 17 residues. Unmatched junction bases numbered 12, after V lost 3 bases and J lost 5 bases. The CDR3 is CASSPYSGTRGDNEQFF. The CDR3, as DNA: TGTGCCAGCTCACCCTACTCCGGGACTAGGGGAGACAATGAGCAGTTCTTC. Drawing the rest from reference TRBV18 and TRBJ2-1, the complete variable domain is NAGVMQNPRHLVRRRGQEARLRCSPMKGHSHVYWYRQLPEEGLKFMVYLQKENIIDESGMPKERFSAEFPKEGPSILRIQQVVRGDSAAYFCASSPYSGTRGDNEQFFGPGTRLTVL.

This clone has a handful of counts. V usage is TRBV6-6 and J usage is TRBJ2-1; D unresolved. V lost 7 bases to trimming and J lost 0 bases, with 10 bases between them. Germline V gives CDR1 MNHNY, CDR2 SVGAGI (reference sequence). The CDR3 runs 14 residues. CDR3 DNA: TGTGCCAGCATTAGTGCGAGCTCCTACAATGAGCAGTTCTTC. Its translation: CASISASSYNEQFF.

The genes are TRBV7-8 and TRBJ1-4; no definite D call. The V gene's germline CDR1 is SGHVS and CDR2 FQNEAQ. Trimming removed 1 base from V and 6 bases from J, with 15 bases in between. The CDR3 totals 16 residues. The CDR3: CASSLGVSRVDEKLFF. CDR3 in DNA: TGTGCCAGCAGCTTAGGAGTATCACGGGTTGATGAAAAACTGTTTTTT.

The CDR3 loop is CASSLEQAEAFF. The CDR3, as DNA: TGTGCCAGCAGCTTAGAACAGGCTGAAGCTTTCTTT. The chain combines TRBV7-2 with TRBJ1-1; D is possibly TRBD1 (5 bases). The germline V gene encodes CDR1 SGHTA and CDR2 FQGNSA. The CDR3 runs 12 residues. Trimming stripped 1 base from V and 6 bases from J, with 6 bases between.

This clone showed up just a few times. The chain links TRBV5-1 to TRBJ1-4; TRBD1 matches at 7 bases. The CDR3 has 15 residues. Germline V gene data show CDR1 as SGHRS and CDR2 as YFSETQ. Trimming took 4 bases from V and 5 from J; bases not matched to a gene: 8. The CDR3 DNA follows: TGCGCCAGCAGCGAGGGACAGCTAAGGAATGAAAAACTGTTTTTT. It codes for CASSEGQLRNEKLFF.

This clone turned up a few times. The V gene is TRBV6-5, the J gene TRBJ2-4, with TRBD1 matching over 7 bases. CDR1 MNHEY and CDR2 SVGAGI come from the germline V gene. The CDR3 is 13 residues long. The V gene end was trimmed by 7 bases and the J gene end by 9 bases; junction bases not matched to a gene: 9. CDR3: CASTSQGTAIQYF. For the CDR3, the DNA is TGTGCCAGCACCTCACAGGGGACGGCCATTCAGTACTTC.

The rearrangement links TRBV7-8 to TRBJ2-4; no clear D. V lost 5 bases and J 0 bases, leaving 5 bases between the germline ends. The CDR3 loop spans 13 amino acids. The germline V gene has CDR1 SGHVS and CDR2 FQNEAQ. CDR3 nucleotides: TGTGCCAGCAGCCCTCTAGCCAAAAACATTCAGTACTTC. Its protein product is CASSPLAKNIQYF.

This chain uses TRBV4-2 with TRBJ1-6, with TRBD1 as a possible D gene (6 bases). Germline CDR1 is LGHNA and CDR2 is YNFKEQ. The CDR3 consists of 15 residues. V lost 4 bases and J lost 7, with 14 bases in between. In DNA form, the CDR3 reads TGTGCCAGCAGCCTCGGAGGCCAGGGGAATTCACCCCTCCACTTT. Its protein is CASSLGGQGNSPLHF.

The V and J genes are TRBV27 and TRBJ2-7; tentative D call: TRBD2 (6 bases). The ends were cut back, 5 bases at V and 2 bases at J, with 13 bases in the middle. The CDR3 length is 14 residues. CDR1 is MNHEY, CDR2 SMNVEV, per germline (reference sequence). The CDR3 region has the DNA TGTGCCAGCAGTCCTAGACTAGGGACCTACGAGCAGTACTTC. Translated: CASSPRLGTYEQYF.

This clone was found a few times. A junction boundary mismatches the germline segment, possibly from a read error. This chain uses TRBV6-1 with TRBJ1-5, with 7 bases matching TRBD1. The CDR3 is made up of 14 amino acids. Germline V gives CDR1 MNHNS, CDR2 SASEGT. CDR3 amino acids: CASREAGGDQPQHF. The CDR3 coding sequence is TGTGCCAGCAGGGAAGCAGGGGGGGATCAGCCCCAGCATTTT.

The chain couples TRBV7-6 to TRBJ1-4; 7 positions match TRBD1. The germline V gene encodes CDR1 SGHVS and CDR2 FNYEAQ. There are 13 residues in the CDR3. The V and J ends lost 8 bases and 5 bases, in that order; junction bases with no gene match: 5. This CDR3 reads CASSGQANEKLFF. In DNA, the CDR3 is TGTGCCAGCTCAGGACAGGCGAATGAAAAACTGTTTTTT.

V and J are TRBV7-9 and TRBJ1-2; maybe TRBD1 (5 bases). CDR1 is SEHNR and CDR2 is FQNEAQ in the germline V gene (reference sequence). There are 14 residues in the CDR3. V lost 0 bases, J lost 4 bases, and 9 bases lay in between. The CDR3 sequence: CASSLAGEAYGYTF. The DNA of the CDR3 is TGTGCCAGCAGCTTAGCAGGGGAGGCCTATGGCTACACCTTC. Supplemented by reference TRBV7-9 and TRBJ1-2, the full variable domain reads DTGVSQNPRHKITKRGQNVTFRCDPISEHNRLYWYRQTLGQGPEFLTYFQNEAQLEKSRLLSDRFSAERPKGSFSTLEIQRTEQGDSAMYLCASSLAGEAYGYTFGSGTRLTVV.

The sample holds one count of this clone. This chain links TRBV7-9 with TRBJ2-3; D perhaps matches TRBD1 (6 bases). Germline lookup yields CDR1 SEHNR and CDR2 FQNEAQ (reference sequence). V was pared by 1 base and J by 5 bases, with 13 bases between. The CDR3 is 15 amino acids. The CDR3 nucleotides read TGTGCCAGCAGCTTAGACCCAGGGGCGGGAGATACGCAGTATTTT. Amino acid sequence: CASSLDPGAGDTQYF.

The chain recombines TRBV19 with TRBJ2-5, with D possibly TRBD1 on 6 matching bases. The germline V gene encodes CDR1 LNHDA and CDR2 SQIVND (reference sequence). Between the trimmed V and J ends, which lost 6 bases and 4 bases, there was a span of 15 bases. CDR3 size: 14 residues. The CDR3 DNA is TGTGCCAGTAGGAGTCAGAGGGGGTCAGAGACCCAGTACTTC. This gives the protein CASRSQRGSETQYF. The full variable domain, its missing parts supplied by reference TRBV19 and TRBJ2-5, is DGGITQSPKYLFRKEGQNVTLSCEQNLNHDAMYWYRQDPGQGLRLIYYSQIVNDFQKGDIAEGYSVSREKKESFPLTVTSAQKNPTAFYLCASRSQRGSETQYFGPGTRLLVL.

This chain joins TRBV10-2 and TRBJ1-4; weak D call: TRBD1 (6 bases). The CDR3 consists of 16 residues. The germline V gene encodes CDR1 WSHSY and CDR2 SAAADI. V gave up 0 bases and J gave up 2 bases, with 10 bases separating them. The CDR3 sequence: CASSESTGGTNEKLFF. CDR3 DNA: TGCGCCAGCAGTGAGTCGACGGGGGGCACTAATGAAAAACTGTTTTTT.

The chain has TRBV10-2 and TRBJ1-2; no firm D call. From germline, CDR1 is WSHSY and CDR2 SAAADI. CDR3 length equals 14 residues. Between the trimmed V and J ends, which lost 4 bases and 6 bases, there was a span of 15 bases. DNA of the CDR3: TGCGCCAGCAGTGCGTTCCGAGGCTCAGATGGCTACACCTTC. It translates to CASSAFRGSDGYTF.